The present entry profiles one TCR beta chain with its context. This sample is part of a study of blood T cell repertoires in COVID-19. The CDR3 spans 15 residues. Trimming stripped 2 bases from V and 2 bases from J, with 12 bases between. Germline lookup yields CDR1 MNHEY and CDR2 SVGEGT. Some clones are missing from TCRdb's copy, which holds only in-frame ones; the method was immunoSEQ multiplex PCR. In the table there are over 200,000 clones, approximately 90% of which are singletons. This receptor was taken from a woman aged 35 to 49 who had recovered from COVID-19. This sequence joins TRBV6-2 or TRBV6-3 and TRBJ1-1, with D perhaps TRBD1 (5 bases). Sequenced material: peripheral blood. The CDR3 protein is CASSYRVGPNTEAFF. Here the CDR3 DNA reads TGTGCCAGCAGTTACCGGGTGGGGCCAAACACTGAAGCTTTCTTT.